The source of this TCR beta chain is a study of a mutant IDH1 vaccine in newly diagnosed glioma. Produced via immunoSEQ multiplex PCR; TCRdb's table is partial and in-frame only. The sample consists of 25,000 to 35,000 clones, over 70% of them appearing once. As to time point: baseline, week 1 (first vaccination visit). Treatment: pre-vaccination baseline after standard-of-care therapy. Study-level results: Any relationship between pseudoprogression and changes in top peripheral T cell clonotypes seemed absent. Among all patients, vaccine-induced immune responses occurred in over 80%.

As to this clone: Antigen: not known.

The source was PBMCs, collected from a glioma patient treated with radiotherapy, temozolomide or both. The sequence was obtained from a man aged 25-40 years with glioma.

The CDR3 is CASSMDMYSYEQYF. The CDR3 region has the DNA TGCGCCAGCAGCATGGACATGTACTCCTACGAGCAGTACTTC. This sequence joins TRBV5-1 and TRBJ2-7, with D possibly matching TRBD1 (5 bases). V was clipped by 4 bases and J by 0 bases, with 11 bases between them. From germline, CDR1 is SGHRS and CDR2 YFSETQ. There are 14 residues in the CDR3.